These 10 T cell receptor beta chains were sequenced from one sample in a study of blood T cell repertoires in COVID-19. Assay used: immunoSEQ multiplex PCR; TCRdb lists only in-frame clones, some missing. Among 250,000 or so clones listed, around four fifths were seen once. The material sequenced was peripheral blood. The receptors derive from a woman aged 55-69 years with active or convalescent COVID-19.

The CDR3 region has the DNA TGTGCCAGCAGCCAAGGCAGACTAGCGGGAGGCGGGGAGCTGTTTTTT. Its translation is CASSQGRLAGGGELFF. The chain joins TRBV3-1 (or the pseudogene TRBV3-2) to TRBJ2-2, with 13 positions matching TRBD2. The CDR3 has 16 amino acids. V lost 1 base, J lost 7 bases, and 3 bases stayed unmatched. The germline V gene has CDR1 LGHDT and CDR2 YNNKEL (reference sequence).

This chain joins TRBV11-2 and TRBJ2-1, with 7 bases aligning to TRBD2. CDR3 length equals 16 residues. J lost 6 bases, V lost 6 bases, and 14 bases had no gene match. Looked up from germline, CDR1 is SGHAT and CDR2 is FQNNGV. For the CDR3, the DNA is TGTGCCAGCAGTTCTTCAGGGAGGGTCCGTGGCAATGAGCAGTTCTTC. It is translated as CASSSSGRVRGNEQFF. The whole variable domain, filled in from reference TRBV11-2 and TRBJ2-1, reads EAGVAQSPRYKIIEKRQSVAFWCNPISGHATLYWYQQILGQGPKLLIQFQNNGVVDDSQLPKDRFSAERLKGVDSTLKIQPAKLEDSAVYLCASSSSGRVRGNEQFFGPGTRLTVL.

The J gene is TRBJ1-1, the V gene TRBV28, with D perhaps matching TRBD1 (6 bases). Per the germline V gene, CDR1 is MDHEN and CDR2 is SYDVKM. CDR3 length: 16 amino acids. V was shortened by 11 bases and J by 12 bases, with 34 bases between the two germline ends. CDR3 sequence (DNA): TGTGCCCGCACTAGCGGGGGGGGCAGGGCCGGGGAGGGGACTTTCTTT. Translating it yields CARTSGGGRAGEGTFF.

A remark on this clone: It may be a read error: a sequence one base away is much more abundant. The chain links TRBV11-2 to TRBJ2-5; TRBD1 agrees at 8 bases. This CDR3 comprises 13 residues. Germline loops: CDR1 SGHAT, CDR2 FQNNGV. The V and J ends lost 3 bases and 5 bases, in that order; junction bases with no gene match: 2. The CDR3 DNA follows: TGTGCCAGCAGCTTTACAGGGGGTGAGACCCAGTACTTC. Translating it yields CASSFTGGETQYF.

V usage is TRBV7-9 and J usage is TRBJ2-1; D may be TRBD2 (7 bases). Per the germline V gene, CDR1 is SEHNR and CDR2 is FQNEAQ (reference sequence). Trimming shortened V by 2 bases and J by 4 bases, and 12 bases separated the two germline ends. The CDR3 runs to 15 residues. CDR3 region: CASSLMGGLYNEQFF. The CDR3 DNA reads TGTGCCAGCAGCTTAATGGGGGGGCTGTACAATGAGCAGTTCTTC.

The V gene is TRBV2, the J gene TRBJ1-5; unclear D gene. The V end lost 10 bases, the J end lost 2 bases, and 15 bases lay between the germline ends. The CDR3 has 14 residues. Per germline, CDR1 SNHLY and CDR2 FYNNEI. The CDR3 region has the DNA TGTGCCACTAACAGAGACCAGGGCAATCAGCCCCAGCATTTT. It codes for CATNRDQGNQPQHF.

The CDR3 nucleotides are TGTGCCAGCAGCTCCTCAAAAAGACAGTTGCTCTACGAGCAGTACTTC. Its protein is CASSSSKRQLLYEQYF. V usage is TRBV5-6 and J usage is TRBJ2-7, with D tentatively TRBD1 (5 bases). The V end was cut by 3 bases, the J end by 3 bases, with 19 bases between. Germline CDR1 SGHDT, CDR2 YYEEEE. The CDR3 consists of 16 residues.

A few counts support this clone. The DNA of the CDR3 is TGCGCCAGCAGCCCGCGGGGGTCCTTGGGGGAAAAACTGTTTTTT. Translated: CASSPRGSLGEKLFF. The chain carries TRBV5-1 and TRBJ1-4, with D possibly matching TRBD1 (5 bases). Looked up from germline, CDR1 is SGHRS and CDR2 is YFSETQ. Between the trimmed V and J ends, which lost 4 bases and 8 bases, there was a span of 18 bases. This CDR3 is built from 15 residues.

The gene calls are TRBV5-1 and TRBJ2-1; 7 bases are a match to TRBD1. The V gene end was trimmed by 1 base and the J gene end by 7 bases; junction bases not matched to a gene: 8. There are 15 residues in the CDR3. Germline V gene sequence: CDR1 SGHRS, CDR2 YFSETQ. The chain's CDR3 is CASSLLRQGRNEQFF. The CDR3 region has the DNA TGCGCCAGCAGCTTGCTAAGACAGGGTAGGAATGAGCAGTTCTTC.

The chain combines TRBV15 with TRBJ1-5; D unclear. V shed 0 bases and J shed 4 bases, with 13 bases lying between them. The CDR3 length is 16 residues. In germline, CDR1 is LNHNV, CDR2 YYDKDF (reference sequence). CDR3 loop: CATSRESEGINQPQHF. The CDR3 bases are TGTGCCACCAGCAGAGAATCGGAGGGAATAAATCAGCCCCAGCATTTT.